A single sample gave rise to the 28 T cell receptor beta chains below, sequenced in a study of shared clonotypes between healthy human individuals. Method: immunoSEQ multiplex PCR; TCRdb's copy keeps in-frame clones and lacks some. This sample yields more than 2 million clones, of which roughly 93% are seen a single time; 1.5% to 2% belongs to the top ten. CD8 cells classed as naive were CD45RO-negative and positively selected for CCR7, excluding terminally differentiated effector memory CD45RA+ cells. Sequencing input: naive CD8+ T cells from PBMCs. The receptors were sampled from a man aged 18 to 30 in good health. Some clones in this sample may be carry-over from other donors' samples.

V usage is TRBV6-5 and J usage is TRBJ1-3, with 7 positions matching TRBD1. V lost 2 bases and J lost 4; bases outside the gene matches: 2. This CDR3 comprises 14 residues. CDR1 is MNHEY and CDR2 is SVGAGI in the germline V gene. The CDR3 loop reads CASSYQGVGNTIYF. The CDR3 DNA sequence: TGTGCCAGCAGTTACCAGGGGGTGGGAAACACCATATATTTT.

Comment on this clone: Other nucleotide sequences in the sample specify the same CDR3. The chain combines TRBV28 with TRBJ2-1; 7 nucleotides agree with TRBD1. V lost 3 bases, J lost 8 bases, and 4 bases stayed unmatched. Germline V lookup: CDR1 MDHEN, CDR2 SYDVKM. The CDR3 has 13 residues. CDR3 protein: CASSFRGLDEQFF. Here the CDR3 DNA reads TGTGCCAGCAGTTTTAGGGGGCTGGATGAGCAGTTCTTC.

In DNA form, the CDR3 reads TGTGCCATCAGTGAACCCGGGACCACCTACGAGCAGTACTTC. It codes for CAISEPGTTYEQYF. V usage is TRBV10-3 and J usage is TRBJ2-7; D might be TRBD1 or TRBD2, each matching 5 bases. Germline V gene lookup returns CDR1 ENHRY and CDR2 SYGVKD. This CDR3 region has 14 residues. The germline V and J ends were trimmed by 3 bases and 2 bases, with 11 bases remaining between them.

The CDR3: CASSIDRDRTYEQYF. The CDR3 DNA reads TGTGCCAGTAGTATAGATCGGGACCGAACCTACGAGCAGTACTTC. The J gene is TRBJ2-7, the V gene TRBV19; D is possibly TRBD1 or TRBD2 (5 bases each). V lost 0 bases to trimming and J lost 2 bases, with 11 bases between them. Germline V lookup: CDR1 LNHDA, CDR2 SQIVND (reference sequence). The CDR3 contains 15 residues.

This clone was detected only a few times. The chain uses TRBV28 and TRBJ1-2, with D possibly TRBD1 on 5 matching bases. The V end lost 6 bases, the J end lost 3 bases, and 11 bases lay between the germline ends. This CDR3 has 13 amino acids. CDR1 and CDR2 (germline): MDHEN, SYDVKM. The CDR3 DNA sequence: TGTGCCAGCAGACTCCGACAGCACTATGGCTACACCTTC. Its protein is CASRLRQHYGYTF.

The CDR3: CASSFDNRRQGMNEQFF. The CDR3 coding sequence is TGTGCCAGCAGCTTCGACAACCGCAGACAGGGGATGAATGAGCAGTTCTTC. The chain uses TRBV4-2 and TRBJ2-1; 8 bases are shared with TRBD1. CDR1 LGHNA and CDR2 YNFKEQ come from the germline V gene. V was clipped by 5 bases and J by 7 bases; unmatched bases: 16. The CDR3 contains 17 residues.

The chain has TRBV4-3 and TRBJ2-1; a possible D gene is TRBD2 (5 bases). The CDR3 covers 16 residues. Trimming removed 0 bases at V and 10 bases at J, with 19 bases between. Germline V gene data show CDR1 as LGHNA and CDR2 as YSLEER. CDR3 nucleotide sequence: TGCGCCAGCAGCCAAGATCGGGCTAGCCCGGGCGGGGAGCAGTTCTTC. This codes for CASSQDRASPGGEQFF.

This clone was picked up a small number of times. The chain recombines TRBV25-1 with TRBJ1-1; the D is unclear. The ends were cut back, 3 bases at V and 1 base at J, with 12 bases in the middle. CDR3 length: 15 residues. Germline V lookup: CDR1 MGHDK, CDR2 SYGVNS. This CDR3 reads CASSESSKGNTEAFF. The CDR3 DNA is TGTGCCAGCAGTGAGTCGTCGAAAGGGAACACTGAAGCTTTCTTT. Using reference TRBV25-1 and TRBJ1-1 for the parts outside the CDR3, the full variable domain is EADIYQTPRYLVIGTGKKITLECSQTMGHDKMYWYQQDPGMELHLIHYSYGVNSTEKGDLSSESTVSRIRTEHFPLTLESARPSHTSQYLCASSESSKGNTEAFFGQGTRLTVV.

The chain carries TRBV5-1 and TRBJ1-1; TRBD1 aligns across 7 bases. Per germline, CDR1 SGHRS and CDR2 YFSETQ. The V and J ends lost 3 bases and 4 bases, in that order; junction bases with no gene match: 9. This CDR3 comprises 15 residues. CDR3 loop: CASSWIPGGGTEAFF. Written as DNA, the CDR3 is TGCGCCAGCAGCTGGATCCCAGGGGGAGGCACTGAAGCTTTCTTT.

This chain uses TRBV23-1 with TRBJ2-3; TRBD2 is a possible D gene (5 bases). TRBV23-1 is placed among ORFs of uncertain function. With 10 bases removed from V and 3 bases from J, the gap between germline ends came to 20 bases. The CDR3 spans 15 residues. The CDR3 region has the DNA TGCGCCATCCACCTCGGGCCTGGAGGAACAGATACGCAGTATTTT. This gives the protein CAIHLGPGGTDTQYF.

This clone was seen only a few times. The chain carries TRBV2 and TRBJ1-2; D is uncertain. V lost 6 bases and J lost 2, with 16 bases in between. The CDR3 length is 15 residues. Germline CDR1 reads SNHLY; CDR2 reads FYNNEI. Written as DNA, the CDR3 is TGTGCCAGCAGAATTGGAGGGAATCCCAACTATGGCTACACCTTC. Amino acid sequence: CASRIGGNPNYGYTF. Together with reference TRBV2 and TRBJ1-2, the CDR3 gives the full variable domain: EPEVTQTPSHQVTQMGQEVILRCVPISNHLYFYWYRQILGQKVEFLVSFYNNEISEKSEIFDDQFSVERPDGSNFTLKIRSTKLEDSAMYFCASRIGGNPNYGYTFGSGTRLTVV.

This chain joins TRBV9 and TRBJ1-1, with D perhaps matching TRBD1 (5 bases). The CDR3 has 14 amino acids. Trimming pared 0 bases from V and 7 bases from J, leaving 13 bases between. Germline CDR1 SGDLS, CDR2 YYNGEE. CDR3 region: CASSVASGRNEAFF. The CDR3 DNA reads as TGTGCCAGCAGCGTAGCGTCAGGGAGGAATGAAGCTTTCTTT.

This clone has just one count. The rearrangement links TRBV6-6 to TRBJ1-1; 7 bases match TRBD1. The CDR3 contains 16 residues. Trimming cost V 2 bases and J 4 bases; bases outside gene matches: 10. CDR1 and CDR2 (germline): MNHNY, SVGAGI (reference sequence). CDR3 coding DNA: TGTGCCAGCAGTTACAAAGGGAGGACAGGAATCACTGAAGCTTTCTTT. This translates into CASSYKGRTGITEAFF.

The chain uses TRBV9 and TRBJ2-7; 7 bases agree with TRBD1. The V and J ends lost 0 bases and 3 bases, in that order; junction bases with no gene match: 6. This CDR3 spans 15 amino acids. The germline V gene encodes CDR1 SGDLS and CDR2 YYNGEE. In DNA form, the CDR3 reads TGTGCCAGCAGCGTAGGGGACAGCCTAATCTACGAGCAGTACTTC. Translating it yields CASSVGDSLIYEQYF.

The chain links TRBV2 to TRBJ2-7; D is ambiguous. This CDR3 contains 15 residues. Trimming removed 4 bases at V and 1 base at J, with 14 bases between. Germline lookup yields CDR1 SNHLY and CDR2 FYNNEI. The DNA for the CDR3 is TGTGCCAGCAGTGGGGCGGAGAGCCCTTCCTACGAGCAGTACTTC. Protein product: CASSGAESPSYEQYF. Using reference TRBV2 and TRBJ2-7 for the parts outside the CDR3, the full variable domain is EPEVTQTPSHQVTQMGQEVILRCVPISNHLYFYWYRQILGQKVEFLVSFYNNEISEKSEIFDDQFSVERPDGSNFTLKIRSTKLEDSAMYFCASSGAESPSYEQYFGPGTRLTVT.

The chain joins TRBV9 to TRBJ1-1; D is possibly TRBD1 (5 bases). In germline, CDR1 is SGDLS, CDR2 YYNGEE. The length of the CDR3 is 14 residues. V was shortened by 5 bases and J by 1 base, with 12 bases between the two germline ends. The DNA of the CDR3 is TGTGCCAGCAGTGACATCAGGGAGAACACTGAAGCTTTCTTT. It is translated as CASSDIRENTEAFF.

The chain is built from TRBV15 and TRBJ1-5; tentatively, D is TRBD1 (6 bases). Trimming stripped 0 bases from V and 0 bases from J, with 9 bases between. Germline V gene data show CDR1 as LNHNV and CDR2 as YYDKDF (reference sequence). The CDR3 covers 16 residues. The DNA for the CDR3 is TGTGCCACCAGCAGAGATAGACAGGCTAGCAATCAGCCCCAGCATTTT. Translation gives CATSRDRQASNQPQHF.

This CDR3 is CASTRRGETRGSPLHF. The CDR3 DNA reads as TGTGCCAGTACCCGAAGAGGGGAGACCCGGGGTTCACCCCTCCACTTT. V is TRBV19 and J is TRBJ1-6; weak D call: TRBD1 (5 bases). Germline CDR1 reads LNHDA; CDR2 reads SQIVND (reference sequence). The V end was cut by 7 bases, the J end by 9 bases, with 22 bases between. The length of the CDR3 is 16 residues.

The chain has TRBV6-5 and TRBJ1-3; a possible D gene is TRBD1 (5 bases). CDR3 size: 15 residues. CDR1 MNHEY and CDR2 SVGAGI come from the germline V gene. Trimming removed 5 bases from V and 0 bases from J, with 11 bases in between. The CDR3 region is CASSRDGNSGNTIYF. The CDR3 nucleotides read TGTGCCAGCAGTAGGGACGGGAACTCTGGAAACACCATATATTTT.

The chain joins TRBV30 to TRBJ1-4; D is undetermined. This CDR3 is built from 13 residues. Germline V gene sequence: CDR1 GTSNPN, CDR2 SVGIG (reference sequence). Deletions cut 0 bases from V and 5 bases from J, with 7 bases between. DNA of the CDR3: TGTGCCTGGAGTGTACTCGGGAATGAAAAACTGTTTTTT. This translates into CAWSVLGNEKLFF.

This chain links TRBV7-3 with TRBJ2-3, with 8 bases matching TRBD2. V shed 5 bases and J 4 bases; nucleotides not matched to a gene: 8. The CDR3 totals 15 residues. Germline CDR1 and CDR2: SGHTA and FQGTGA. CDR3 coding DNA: TGTGCCAGCAGCAGAAGCGGGAGTGATTCAGATACGCAGTATTTT. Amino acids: CASSRSGSDSDTQYF.

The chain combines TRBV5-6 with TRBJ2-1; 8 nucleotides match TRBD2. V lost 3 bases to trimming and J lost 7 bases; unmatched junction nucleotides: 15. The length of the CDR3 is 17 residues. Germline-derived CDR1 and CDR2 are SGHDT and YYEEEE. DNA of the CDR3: TGTGCCAGCAGCTGGGCTCGGGAGCGGGAGAGGTTAAATGAGCAGTTCTTC. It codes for CASSWARERERLNEQFF.

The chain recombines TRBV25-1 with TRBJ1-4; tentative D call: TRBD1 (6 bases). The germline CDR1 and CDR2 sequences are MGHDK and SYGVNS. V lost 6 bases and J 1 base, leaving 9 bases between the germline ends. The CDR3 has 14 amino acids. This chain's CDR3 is CASSLRGTNEKLFF. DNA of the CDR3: TGTGCCAGCAGCCTCAGGGGAACTAATGAAAAACTGTTTTTT.

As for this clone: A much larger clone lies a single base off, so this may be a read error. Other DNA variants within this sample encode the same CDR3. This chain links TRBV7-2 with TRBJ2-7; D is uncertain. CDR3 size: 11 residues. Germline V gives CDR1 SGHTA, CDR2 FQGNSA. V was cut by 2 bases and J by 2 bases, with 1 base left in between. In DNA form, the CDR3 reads TGTGCCAGCAGCTTAACCTACGAGCAGTACTTC. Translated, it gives CASSLTYEQYF.

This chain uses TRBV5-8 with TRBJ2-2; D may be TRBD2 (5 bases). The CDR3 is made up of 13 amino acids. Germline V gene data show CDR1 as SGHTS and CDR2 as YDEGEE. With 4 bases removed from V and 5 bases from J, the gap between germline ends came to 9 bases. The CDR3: CASSPWTTGELFF. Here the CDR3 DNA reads TGTGCCAGCAGCCCCTGGACTACCGGGGAGCTGTTTTTT.

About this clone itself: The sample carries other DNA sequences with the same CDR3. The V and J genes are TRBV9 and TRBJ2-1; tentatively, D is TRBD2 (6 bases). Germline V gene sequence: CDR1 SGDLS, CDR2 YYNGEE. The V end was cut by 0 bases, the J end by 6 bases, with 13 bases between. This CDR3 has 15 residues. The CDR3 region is CASSVGGGSINEQFF. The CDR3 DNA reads TGTGCCAGCAGCGTAGGTGGAGGGAGCATCAATGAGCAGTTCTTC.

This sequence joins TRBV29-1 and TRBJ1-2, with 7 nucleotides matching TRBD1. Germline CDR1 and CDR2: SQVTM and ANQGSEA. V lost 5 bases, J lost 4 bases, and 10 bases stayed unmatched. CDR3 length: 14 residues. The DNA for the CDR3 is TGCAGCGTTTCGAAGGGGACAGCTATCTATGGCTACACCTTC. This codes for CSVSKGTAIYGYTF.

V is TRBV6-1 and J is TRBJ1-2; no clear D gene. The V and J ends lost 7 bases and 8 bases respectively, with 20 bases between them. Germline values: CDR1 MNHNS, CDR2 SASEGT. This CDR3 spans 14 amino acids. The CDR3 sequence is CASTQMDLGRGYTF. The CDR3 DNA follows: TGTGCCAGCACCCAAATGGATCTGGGGAGGGGCTACACCTTC.